Presented here are 26 T cell receptor beta chains from one specimen sequenced in a study of monozygotic twins with inflammatory bowel disease. Each CDR3 protein gets one entry in TCRdb, which reprocessed the 5' RACE reads and gives no DNA. Its table records 300,000 to 400,000 distinct CDR3 sequences. Specimen: blood. All receptors come from a human donor with ulcerative colitis or Crohn's disease, or a healthy co-twin of an affected twin (not recorded which).

This chain links TRBV10-2 with TRBJ2-7; TCRdb gives TRBD2 as the D gene, but with no DNA this cannot be confirmed. Per the germline V gene, CDR1 is WSHSY and CDR2 is SAAADI. CDR3 size: 14 residues. The chain's CDR3 is CASNTPGLYGGQYF.

J is TRBJ1-5 and V is TRBV20-1. The CDR3 extends over 15 amino acids. Germline V CDR1 and CDR2: DFQATT, SNEGSKA (reference sequence). The CDR3 region is CCARDLGILGQPQHF.

CDR3 region: CSARSGNTIYF. The chain combines TRBV20-1 with TRBJ1-3. The CDR3 is made up of 11 amino acids. Germline CDR1 is DFQATT and CDR2 is SNEGSKA (reference sequence).

J is TRBJ2-2 and V is TRBV5-1; TCRdb outputs TRBD2, but without DNA this stays unchecked. CDR1 SGHRS and CDR2 YFSETQ come from the germline V gene. The CDR3 consists of 16 residues. The CDR3 spells CASSLGPDSNTGELFF.

This sequence joins TRBV28 and TRBJ1-5. The CDR3 sequence is 14 residues long. The germline V gene has CDR1 MDHEN and CDR2 SYDVKM. The CDR3: CASSLVDSNQPQHF.

The rearrangement links TRBV5-1 to TRBJ2-7. The CDR3 spans 16 residues. CDR1 and CDR2 from the germline V gene are SGHRS and YFSETQ. CDR3 region: CASSERFSETSYEQYF.

The chain joins TRBV4-1 to TRBJ2-3; TCRdb returns TRBD1, unconfirmable since there is no DNA. The CDR3 totals 16 residues. The germline V gene has CDR1 MGHRA and CDR2 YSYEKL. The CDR3 here is CASSLFLSGGTDTQYF.

The gene calls are TRBV9 and TRBJ2-1; the D gene TCRdb calls, TRBD2, cannot be checked with no DNA. From germline, CDR1 is SGDLS and CDR2 YYNGEE. The CDR3 sequence is 16 residues long. The CDR3 region is CASSVEGLAAQNEQFF.

This sequence joins TRBV5-1 and TRBJ1-1; TCRdb picks TRBD1, but there is no DNA to check that call. CDR3 size: 16 residues. Germline V gives CDR1 SGHRS, CDR2 YFSETQ. The CDR3 loop reads CASSLGGHQPYTEAFF.

The rearrangement uses TRBV20-1 and TRBJ2-7. This CDR3 region has 12 residues. The V gene's germline CDR1 is DFQATT and CDR2 SNEGSKA (reference sequence). This CDR3 is CSASDNRIEQYF.

This chain connects TRBV5-5 to TRBJ1-5; the TCRdb call, TRBD1, lacks DNA for checking. The CDR3 spans 15 residues. Looked up from germline, CDR1 is SGHKS and CDR2 is YYEKEE (reference sequence). CDR3 region: CASSHTGKPNQPQHF. The full variable domain, completed using reference TRBV5-5 and TRBJ1-5, is DAGVTQSPTHLIKTRGQQVTLRCSPISGHKSVSWYQQVLGQGPQFIFQYYEKEERGRGNFPDRFSARQFPNYSSELNVNALLLGDSALYLCASSHTGKPNQPQHFGDGTRLSIL.

The J gene is TRBJ2-1, the V gene TRBV5-1; as DNA is missing, the TRBD2 call by TCRdb cannot be tested. This CDR3 has 18 residues. Germline V gene lookup returns CDR1 SGHRS and CDR2 YFSETQ. Here the CDR3 reads CASSSPLAGDGSYNEQFF. Using reference TRBV5-1 and TRBJ2-1 for the parts outside the CDR3, the full variable domain is KAGVTQTPRYLIKTRGQQVTLSCSPISGHRSVSWYQQTPGQGLQFLFEYFSETQRNKGNFPGRFSGRQFSNSRSEMNVSTLELGDSALYLCASSSPLAGDGSYNEQFFGPGTRLTVL.

The chain has TRBV10-1 and TRBJ1-5; TCRdb outputs TRBD1, but without DNA this stays unchecked. The CDR3 is 14 residues long. Looked up from germline, CDR1 is WNHNN and CDR2 is SYGVQD (reference sequence). The CDR3: CASRPGGEDQPQHF.

The chain joins TRBV7-6 to TRBJ2-7; TCRdb calls TRBD1, which cannot be checked without DNA. This CDR3 contains 15 residues. Looked up from germline, CDR1 is SGHVS and CDR2 is FNYEAQ. CDR3 amino acids: CASSLAGTGGVEQYF.

V gene TRBV7-2 combines with J gene TRBJ2-7; TCRdb's D gene call, TRBD2, goes unchecked for lack of DNA. The CDR3 has 11 residues. Germline V gene sequence: CDR1 SGHTA, CDR2 FQGNSA. CDR3 sequence: CASRSGYEQYF.

The V gene is TRBV3-1, the J gene TRBJ1-1. The germline V gene has CDR1 LGHDT and CDR2 YNNKEL (reference sequence). The CDR3 totals 15 residues. The CDR3: CASSPVRESRTEAFF.

This rearrangement joins TRBV20-1 to TRBJ1-4; no DNA is available, so the TRBD1 call from TCRdb remains unchecked. The CDR3 runs 13 residues. Germline CDR1 is DFQATT and CDR2 is SNEGSKA (reference sequence). The CDR3 reads CSARGRANEKLFF.

The chain is built from TRBV29-1 and TRBJ1-1; TCRdb names TRBD1, which stays unverified in the absence of DNA. In germline, CDR1 is SQVTM, CDR2 ANQGSEA. The CDR3 covers 14 residues. The CDR3: CSVSPGRENTEAFF.

This chain links TRBV6-1 with TRBJ2-1; TCRdb picks TRBD1, but there is no DNA to check that call. Germline V gene lookup returns CDR1 MNHNS and CDR2 SASEGT. This CDR3 spans 15 amino acids. The chain's CDR3 is CASKPERQGGNEQFF.

V gene TRBV20-1 combines with J gene TRBJ1-6. In germline, CDR1 is DFQATT, CDR2 SNEGSKA (reference sequence). This CDR3 has 13 residues. Here the CDR3 reads CSASGHYNSPLHF.

This chain connects TRBV5-1 to TRBJ2-5. Germline CDR1 is SGHRS and CDR2 is YFSETQ. The CDR3 consists of 11 residues. The CDR3 is CASSSQETQYF.

This chain joins TRBV6-6 and TRBJ1-6. Looked up from germline, CDR1 is MNHNY and CDR2 is SVGAGI (reference sequence). The CDR3 is 14 amino acids. This CDR3 reads CASSYEQYNSPLHF.

The gene calls are TRBV29-1 and TRBJ2-7; the TRBD1 assignment by TCRdb is unverifiable without DNA. The CDR3 loop spans 13 amino acids. Germline values: CDR1 SQVTM, CDR2 ANQGSEA. CDR3 residues: CSVAQGASYEQYF.

The chain uses TRBV29-1 and TRBJ2-3; the TRBD2 assignment by TCRdb is unverifiable without DNA. The CDR3 totals 15 residues. Germline CDR1 SQVTM, CDR2 ANQGSEA. This CDR3 is CSALRAVGITDTQYF.

CDR3 sequence: CASSPRVAGSRETQYF. This chain connects TRBV18 to TRBJ2-5; TCRdb calls TRBD2, which cannot be checked without DNA. CDR1 and CDR2 (germline): KGHSH, LQKENI. The CDR3 extends over 16 amino acids.

The genes are TRBV5-1 and TRBJ1-1; TCRdb indicates TRBD1, and absent DNA this call remains unverified. The CDR3 totals 15 residues. Germline loops: CDR1 SGHRS, CDR2 YFSETQ. This chain's CDR3 is CASSLDRGPYTEAFF.